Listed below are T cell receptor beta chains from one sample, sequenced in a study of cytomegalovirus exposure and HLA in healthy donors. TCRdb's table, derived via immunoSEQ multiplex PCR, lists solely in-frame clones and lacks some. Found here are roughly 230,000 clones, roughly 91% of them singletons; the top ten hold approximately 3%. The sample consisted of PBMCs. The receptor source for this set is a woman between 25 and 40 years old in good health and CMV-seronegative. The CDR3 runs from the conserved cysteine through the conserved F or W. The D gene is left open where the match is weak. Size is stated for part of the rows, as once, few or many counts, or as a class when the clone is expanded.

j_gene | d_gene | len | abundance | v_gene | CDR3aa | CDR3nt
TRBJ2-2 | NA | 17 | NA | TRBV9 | CASSVPRDNTHTGELFF | TGTGCCAGCAGCGTGCCCCGGGACAACACCCACACCGGGGAGCTGTTTTTT
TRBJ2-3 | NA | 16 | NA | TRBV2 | CASSESQTFSTDTQYF | TGTGCCAGCAGTGAAAGCCAGACTTTTAGCACAGATACGCAGTATTTT
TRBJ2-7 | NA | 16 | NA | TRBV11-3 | CASSPGGQGVSYEQYF | TGTGCCAGCAGCCCAGGAGGGCAGGGCGTCTCCTACGAGCAGTACTTC
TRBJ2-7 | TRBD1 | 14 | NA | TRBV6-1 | CASSAGQGIDEQYF | TGTGCCAGCAGTGCCGGACAGGGGATCGACGAGCAGTACTTC
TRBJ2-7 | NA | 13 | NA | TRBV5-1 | CASSRSVSYEQYF | TGCGCCAGCAGCCGCAGCGTTTCCTACGAGCAGTACTTC
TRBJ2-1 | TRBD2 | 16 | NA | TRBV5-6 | CASSSRLAGGRDEQFF | TGTGCCAGCAGCTCCCGACTAGCGGGAGGTAGGGATGAGCAGTTCTTC
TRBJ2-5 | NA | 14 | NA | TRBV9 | CASSPQDGQETQYF | TGTGCCAGCAGCCCCCAGGACGGTCAAGAAACCCAGTACTTC
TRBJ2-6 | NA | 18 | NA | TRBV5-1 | CASSFNPTSASGANVLTF | TGCGCCAGCAGCTTTAACCCAACCAGCGCCTCTGGGGCCAACGTCCTGACTTTC
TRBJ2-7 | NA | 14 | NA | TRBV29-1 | CSVEEAGRLYEQYF | TGCAGCGTTGAAGAGGCGGGGAGGCTCTACGAGCAGTACTTC
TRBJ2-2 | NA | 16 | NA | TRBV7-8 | CASSLDSATNTGELFF | TGTGCCAGCAGCTTAGATTCCGCCACGAACACCGGGGAGCTGTTTTTT
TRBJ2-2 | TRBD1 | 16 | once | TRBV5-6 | CASSLDRGINTGELFF | TGTGCCAGCAGCTTGGACAGGGGGATTAACACCGGGGAGCTGTTTTTT
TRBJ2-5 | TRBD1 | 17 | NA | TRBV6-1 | CASSAPTGGGLAKTQYF | TGTGCCAGCAGTGCCCCTACAGGGGGCGGCCTCGCAAAGACCCAGTACTTC
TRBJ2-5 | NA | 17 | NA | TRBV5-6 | CASSLPRRDEYQETQYF | TGTGCCAGCAGCCTCCCCCGCCGGGACGAGTACCAAGAGACCCAGTACTTC
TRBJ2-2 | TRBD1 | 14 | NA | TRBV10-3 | CAIRTGTGPGELFF | TGTGCCATCAGGACCGGGACAGGGCCCGGGGAGCTGTTTTTT
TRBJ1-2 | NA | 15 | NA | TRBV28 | CASSFPVGGVYGYTF | TGTGCCAGCAGTTTCCCCGTAGGGGGAGTTTATGGCTACACCTTC
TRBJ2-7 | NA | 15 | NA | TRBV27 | CASSLFGREHHEQYF | TGTGCCAGCAGTTTATTTGGTCGGGAGCACCACGAGCAGTACTTC
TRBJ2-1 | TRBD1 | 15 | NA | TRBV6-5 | CASSLGQGRHNEQFF | TGTGCCAGCAGTCTAGGACAGGGGAGGCACAATGAGCAGTTCTTC
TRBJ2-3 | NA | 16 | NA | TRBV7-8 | CASSLGTLITTDTQYF | TGTGCCAGCAGCTTGGGGACACTTATTACCACAGATACGCAGTATTTT
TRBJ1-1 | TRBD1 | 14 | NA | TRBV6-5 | CASSYTGGGTEAFF | TGTGCCAGCAGTTACACAGGGGGCGGCACTGAAGCTTTCTTT
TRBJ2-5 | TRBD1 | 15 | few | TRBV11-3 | CASSFRDRGWETQYF | TGTGCCAGCAGCTTCCGGGACAGGGGGTGGGAGACCCAGTACTTC
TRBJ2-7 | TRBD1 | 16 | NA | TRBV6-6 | CASSLDRGRLTYEQYF | TGTGCCAGCAGTTTGGACAGGGGGCGCTTAACCTACGAGCAGTACTTC
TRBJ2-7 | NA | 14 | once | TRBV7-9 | CASSLEVEAYEQYF | TGTGCCAGCAGCTTAGAGGTGGAAGCCTACGAGCAGTACTTC
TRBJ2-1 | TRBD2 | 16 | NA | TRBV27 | CASSFGAGGSYNEQFF | TGTGCCAGCAGTTTCGGAGCGGGAGGCTCCTACAATGAGCAGTTCTTC
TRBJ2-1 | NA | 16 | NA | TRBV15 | CATSSYTSFNYNEQFF | TGTGCCACCAGCAGTTATACTAGCTTCAACTACAATGAGCAGTTCTTC